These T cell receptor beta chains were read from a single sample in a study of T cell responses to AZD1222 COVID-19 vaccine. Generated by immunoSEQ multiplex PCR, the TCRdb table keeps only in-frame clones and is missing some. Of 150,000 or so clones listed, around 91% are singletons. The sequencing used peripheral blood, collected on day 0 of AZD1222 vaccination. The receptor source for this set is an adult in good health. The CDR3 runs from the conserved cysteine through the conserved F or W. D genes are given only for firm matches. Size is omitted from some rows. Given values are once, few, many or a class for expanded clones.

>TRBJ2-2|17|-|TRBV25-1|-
TGTGCCAGCAGTGAATCCAGCGGGACAGCGAACACCGGGGAGCTGTTTTTT
CASSESSGTANTGELFF
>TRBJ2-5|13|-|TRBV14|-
TGTGCCAGCAGCCCCCGAGTAAGGGAGACCCAGTACTTC
CASSPRVRETQYF
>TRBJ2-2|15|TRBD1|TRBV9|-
TGTGCCAGCAGCTTCAGACAGGGGTCCACCGGGGAGCTGTTTTTT
CASSFRQGSTGELFF
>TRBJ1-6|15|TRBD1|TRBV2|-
TGTGCCAGCAGTGAAGGGACAGGGAGGAATTCACCCCTCCACTTT
CASSEGTGRNSPLHF
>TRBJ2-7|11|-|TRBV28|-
TGTGCCAGCAGTACACCCTACGAGCAGTACTTC
CASSTPYEQYF
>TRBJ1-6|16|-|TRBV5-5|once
TGTGCCAGCAGCTTGGGGCAAGAGGGAGGGAATTCACCCCTCCACTTT
CASSLGQEGGNSPLHF
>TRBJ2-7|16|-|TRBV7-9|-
TGTGCCAGCAGCGCCTCCCAAACCGGGACAAACGACGAGCAGTACTTC
CASSASQTGTNDEQYF
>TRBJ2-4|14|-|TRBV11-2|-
TGTGCCAGCAGTTCGACGGAAGCCAAAAACATTCAGTACTTC
CASSSTEAKNIQYF
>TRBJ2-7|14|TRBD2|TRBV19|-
TGTGCCAGCTCCGAATTAGCGGGAGGCTACGAGCAGTACTTC
CASSELAGGYEQYF
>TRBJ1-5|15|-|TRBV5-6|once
TGTGCCAGCAGCTTGCGGGGGGCGGTCAATCAGCCCCAGCATTTT
CASSLRGAVNQPQHF
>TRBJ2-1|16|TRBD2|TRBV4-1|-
TGCGCCAGCAGCCAAGTGACGAGCGGGAGTTTGAATGAGCAGTTCTTC
CASSQVTSGSLNEQFF
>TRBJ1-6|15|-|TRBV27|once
TGTGCCAGCAGTTCCTGGCAGGCCGTAAATTCACCCCTCCACTTT
CASSSWQAVNSPLHF
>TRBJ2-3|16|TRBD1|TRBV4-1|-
TGCGCCAGCAGCCAATCACCGGGACAGGGGACAGATACGCAGTATTTT
CASSQSPGQGTDTQYF
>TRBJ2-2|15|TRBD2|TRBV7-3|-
TGTGCCAGCAGCCCAAGCGGGAGGGGGACCGGGGAGCTGTTTTTT
CASSPSGRGTGELFF
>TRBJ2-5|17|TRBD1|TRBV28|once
TGTGCCAGCAGTTTAAAGGAGACAGGGGGTGTGAGGGAGACCCAGTACTTC
CASSLKETGGVRETQYF
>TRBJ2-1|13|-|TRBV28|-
TGTGCCAGCAGTTTTCTAATGGTAGATGAGCAGTTCTTC
CASSFLMVDEQFF
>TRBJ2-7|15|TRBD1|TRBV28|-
TGTGCCAGCAGCCTCGGACAGGGGGCTTACTACGAGCAGTACTTC
CASSLGQGAYYEQYF
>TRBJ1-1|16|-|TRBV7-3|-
TGTGCCAGCAGCTTAATCCCGGGGCTGATGAACACTGAAGCTTTCTTT
CASSLIPGLMNTEAFF
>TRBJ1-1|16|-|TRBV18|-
TGTGCCAGCTCACCATTTGGGGGCTTCGAGAACACTGAAGCTTTCTTT
CASSPFGGFENTEAFF
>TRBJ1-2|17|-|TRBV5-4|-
TGTGCCAGCAGCTCCCCGGGACACCAAGAGGGGCCCTATGGCTACACCTTC
CASSSPGHQEGPYGYTF
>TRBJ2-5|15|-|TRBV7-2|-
TGTGCCAGCAGCTTAGGGTCCTACCTACAAGAGACCCAGTACTTC
CASSLGSYLQETQYF
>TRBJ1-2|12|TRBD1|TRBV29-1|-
TGCAGCGTTGCGGGACAGGAAAGGGGCTACACCTTC
CSVAGQERGYTF
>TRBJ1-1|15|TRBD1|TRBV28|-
TGTGCCAGCAGTGCGACAGGGCTGGGGGACACTGAAGCTTTCTTT
CASSATGLGDTEAFF
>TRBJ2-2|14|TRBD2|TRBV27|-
TGTGCCAGCAGTTCCGGACTAGAACCCGGGGAGCTGTTTTTT
CASSSGLEPGELFF
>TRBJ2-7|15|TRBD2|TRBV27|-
TGTGCCAGCAGCTCCCTACTAGCGGATACCTACGAGCAGTACTTC
CASSSLLADTYEQYF
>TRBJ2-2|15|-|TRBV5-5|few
TGTGCCAGCAGCTCCGTCCGCAGTCACACCGGGGAGCTGTTTTTT
CASSSVRSHTGELFF
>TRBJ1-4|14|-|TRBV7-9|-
TGTGCCAGCAGCGAAACCACCCTCCGTGAAAAACTGTTTTTT
CASSETTLREKLFF
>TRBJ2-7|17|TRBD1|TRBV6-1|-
TGTGCCAGCAGTGAAAGTTTGCGGACAGGGGGGTCCTACGAGCAGTACTTC
CASSESLRTGGSYEQYF
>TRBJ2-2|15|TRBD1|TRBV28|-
TGTGCCAGCAGTTTATGGAGACAGGGGGCACGGGAGCTGTTTTTT
CASSLWRQGARELFF
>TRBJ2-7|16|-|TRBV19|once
TGTGCCAGTAGTATAAGTACGGCGCAGACGTCCTACGAGCAGTACTTC
CASSISTAQTSYEQYF